This TCR beta chain was recovered during a study of cytomegalovirus exposure and HLA in healthy donors. The PCR was carried out with 60 Vbeta primers and 13 Jbeta primers. Sequenced by immunoSEQ multiplex PCR; TCRdb stores in-frame clones only, minus some. Here the sample spans 65,000 to 70,000 clones, 75% to 90% being singletons. About this clone: As yet, its antigen is unknown.

General study results and limits: For most TCR beta V segments, an earlier analysis put the productive rate at about 87% or about 30% of the time. The study assumed roughly uniform donor sequencing depth for presence/absence analyses.

The ends were cut back, 4 bases at V and 2 bases at J, with 18 bases in the middle. This CDR3 comprises 16 residues. The germline V gene encodes CDR1 SGDLS and CDR2 YYNGEE. The sequenced sample was PBMCs. The sequence came from a woman in her twenties or thirties in good health and CMV-seropositive. The chain joins TRBV9 to TRBJ2-5; D gene ambiguous. The CDR3 DNA reads TGTGCCAGCAGCCAAACCGCTCGCGGTGGTCAAGAGACCCAGTACTTC. It encodes CASSQTARGGQETQYF.